This T cell receptor beta chain was found in a study of blood T cell repertoires in COVID-19 (dated by TCRdb to between 2020 and 2021). Regarding the complete study: The collaborator samples originated in the United States, Italy and Spain and spanned the acute and convalescent phases of COVID-19. The material from the prospective study consisted of cDNA or gDNA derived from T cells, B-cell-depleted T cells, or PBMCs. The dataset comprised deeply sampled blood TCRbeta repertoires from subjects exposed to, actively infected with, or recovered from COVID-19. The repertoires were released in a freely available public database intended as a resource for research on the immune response to SARS-CoV-2. The samples were drawn from two sources: the first 160 participants of the ongoing ImmuneRACE study, and over 950 subjects contributed by 6 global collaborators. A de-identified subject ID, COVID-19 status, age in years and sex were almost always included in the sample metadata. HLA class I and class II types, where available, came from metadata supplied by the sample provider rather than from assay-based typing.

TCRbeta CDR3 regions were amplified from genomic DNA using the immunoSEQ Assay, a bias-controlled multiplex PCR. As for the authors' bioinformatics: Within the assay, amplification of reference gene primers was used to estimate how many nucleated cells each sample contained. Sequence reads were collapsed and filtered to measure the absolute abundance of every unique TCRbeta CDR3 rearrangement. For each sample, productive Simpson clonality was calculated as the square root of Simpson's diversity index across productive rearrangements. TCRdb carries this immuneACCESS record with in-frame sequences only. Its versions omit some clonotypes, under half of them owing to an unresolved V gene in the studies checked, with the rest unexplained. V, J and clone size were drawn from that table, and D and trimming were deduced from the DNA. Across this sample there are 55,000 to 75,000 clones, with about four fifths seen only once. The ten largest account for approximately 30% of the sample.

The collaborating institutions used their own protocols to collect whole blood in K2EDTA tubes. For TCRbeta analysis, collaborator samples were shipped as frozen whole blood, as isolated PBMCs, or as DNA extracted from either sample type. Overall study results and their limits: The quantity of clinical and demographic metadata differed by source and by participant and was supplied without curation.

The cysteine opens and the phenylalanine closes a CDR3 of 14 amino acids. Here the CDR3 DNA is all that survives: 42 bases in frame from base 1. The germline V gene provides CDR1 SGHRS and CDR2 YFSETQ. Ends trimmed: V by 0 bases, J by 9 bases; bases unmatched to a gene: 6. In the case of this clone: Its antigen is unknown. Base-call qualities are not available, and no considerably larger clone is one nucleotide away.

The rearranged segments are TRBV5-1 and TRBJ2-1; TRBD2 agrees with 7 junctional bases. The sample was peripheral blood. The receptor was derived from a man aged 65-85 years with acute or convalescent COVID-19. The DNA reads as follows: TGCGCCAGCAGCTTGGAAGCGGGATCGATTGAGCAGTTCTTC. This sequence encodes CASSLEAGSIEQFF.